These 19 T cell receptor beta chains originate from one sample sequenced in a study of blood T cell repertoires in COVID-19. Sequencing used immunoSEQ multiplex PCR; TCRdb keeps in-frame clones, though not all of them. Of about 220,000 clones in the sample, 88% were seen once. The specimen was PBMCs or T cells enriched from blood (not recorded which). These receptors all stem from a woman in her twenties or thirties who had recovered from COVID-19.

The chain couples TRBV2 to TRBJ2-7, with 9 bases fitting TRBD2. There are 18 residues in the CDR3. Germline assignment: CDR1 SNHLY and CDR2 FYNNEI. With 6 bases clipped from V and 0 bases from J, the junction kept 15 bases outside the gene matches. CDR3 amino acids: CASSSLPVERGVSYEQYF. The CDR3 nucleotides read TGTGCCAGCAGCTCACTCCCGGTGGAGCGGGGGGTCTCCTACGAGCAGTACTTC.

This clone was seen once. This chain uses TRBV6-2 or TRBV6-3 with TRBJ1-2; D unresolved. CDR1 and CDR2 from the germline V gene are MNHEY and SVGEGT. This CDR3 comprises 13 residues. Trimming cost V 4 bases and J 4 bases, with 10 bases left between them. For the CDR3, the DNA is TGTGCCAGCAGTTTGGAGACCAGCTATGGCTACACCTTC. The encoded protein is CASSLETSYGYTF.

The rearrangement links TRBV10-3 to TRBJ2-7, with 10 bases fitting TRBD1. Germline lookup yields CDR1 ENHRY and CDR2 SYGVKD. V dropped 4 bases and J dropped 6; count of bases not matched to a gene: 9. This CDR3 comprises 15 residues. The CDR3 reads CAISVSGTGAPEQYF. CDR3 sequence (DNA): TGTGCCATCAGTGTCTCCGGGACAGGGGCCCCCGAGCAGTACTTC.

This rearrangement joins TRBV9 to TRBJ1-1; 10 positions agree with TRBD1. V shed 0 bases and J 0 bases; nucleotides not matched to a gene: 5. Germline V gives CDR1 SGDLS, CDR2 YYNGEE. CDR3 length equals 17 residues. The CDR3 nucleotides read TGTGCCAGCAGCGTAGTAGACAGGGGGCCTTTGAACACTGAAGCTTTCTTT. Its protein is CASSVVDRGPLNTEAFF.

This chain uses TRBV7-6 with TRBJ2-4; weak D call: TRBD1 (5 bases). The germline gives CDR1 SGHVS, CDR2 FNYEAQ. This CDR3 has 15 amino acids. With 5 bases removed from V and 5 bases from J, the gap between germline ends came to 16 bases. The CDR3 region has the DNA TGTGCCAGCAGCCCTTCTAATGGGGCAGAAAACATTCAGTACTTC. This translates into CASSPSNGAENIQYF.

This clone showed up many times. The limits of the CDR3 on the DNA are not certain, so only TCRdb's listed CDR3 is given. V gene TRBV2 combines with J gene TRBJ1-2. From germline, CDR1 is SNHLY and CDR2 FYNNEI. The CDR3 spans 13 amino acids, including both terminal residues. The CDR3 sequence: CASILAAGYGYTF.

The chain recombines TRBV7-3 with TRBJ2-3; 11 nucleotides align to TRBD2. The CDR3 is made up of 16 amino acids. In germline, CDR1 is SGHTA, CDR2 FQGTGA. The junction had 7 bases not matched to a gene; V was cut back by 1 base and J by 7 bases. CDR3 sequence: CASSLSFLAGGNTQYF. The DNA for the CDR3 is TGTGCCAGCAGCTTAAGTTTTCTAGCGGGGGGAAATACGCAGTATTTT.

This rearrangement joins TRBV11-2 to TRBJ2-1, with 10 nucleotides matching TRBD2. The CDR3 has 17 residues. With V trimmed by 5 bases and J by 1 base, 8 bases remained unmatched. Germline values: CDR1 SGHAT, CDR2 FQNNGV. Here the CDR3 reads CASSQGLADISYNEQFF. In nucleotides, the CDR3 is TGTGCCAGCAGCCAAGGACTAGCGGACATTTCCTACAATGAGCAGTTCTTC.

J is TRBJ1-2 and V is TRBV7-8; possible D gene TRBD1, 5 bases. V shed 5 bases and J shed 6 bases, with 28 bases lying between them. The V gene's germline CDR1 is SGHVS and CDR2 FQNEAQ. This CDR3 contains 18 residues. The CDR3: CASSRGVIYVGGGDGYTF. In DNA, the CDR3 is TGTGCCAGCAGCCGCGGGGTTATATATGTTGGGGGAGGCGATGGCTACACCTTC.

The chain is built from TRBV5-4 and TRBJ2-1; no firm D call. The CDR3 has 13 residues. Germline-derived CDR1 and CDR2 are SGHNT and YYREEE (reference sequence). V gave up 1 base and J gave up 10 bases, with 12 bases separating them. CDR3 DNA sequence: TGTGCCAGCAGCTTGATGTACAGCAGGGAGCAGTTCTTC. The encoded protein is CASSLMYSREQFF.

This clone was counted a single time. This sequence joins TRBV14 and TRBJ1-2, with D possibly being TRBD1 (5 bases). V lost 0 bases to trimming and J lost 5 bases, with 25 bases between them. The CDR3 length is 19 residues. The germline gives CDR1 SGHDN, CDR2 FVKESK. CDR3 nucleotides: TGTGCCAGCAGCCAAGATATAAGGGGATCGCACCCTCCCCCATATGGCTACACCTTC. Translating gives CASSQDIRGSHPPPYGYTF.

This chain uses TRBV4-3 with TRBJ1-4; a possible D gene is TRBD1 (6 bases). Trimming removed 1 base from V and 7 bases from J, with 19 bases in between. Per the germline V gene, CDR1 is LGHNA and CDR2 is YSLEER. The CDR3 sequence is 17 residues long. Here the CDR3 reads CASSQVGSGRGAEKLFF. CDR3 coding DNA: TGCGCCAGCAGCCAAGTCGGATCGGGGCGGGGGGCTGAAAAACTGTTTTTT.

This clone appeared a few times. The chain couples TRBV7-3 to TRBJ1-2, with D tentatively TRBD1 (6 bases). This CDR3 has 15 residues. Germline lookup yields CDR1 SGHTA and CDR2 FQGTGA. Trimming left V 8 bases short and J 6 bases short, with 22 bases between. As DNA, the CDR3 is TGTGCCAGCGGAACCTCAAACAGGGTACAGGATGGCTACACCTTC. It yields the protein CASGTSNRVQDGYTF. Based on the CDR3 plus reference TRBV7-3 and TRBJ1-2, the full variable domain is GAGVSQTPSNKVTEKGKYVELRCDPISGHTALYWYRQSLGQGPEFLIYFQGTGAADDSGLPNDRFFAVRPEGSVSTLKIQRTERGDSAVYLCASGTSNRVQDGYTFGSGTRLTVV.

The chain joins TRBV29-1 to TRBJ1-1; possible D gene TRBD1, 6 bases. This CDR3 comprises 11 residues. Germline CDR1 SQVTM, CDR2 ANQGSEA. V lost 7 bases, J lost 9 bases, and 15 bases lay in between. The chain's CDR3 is CSGRTVNKAFF. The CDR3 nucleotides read TGCAGCGGACGGACAGTAAACAAAGCTTTCTTT.

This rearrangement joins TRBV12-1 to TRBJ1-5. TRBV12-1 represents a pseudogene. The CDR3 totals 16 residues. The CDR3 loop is CASSPRDRPSNQPQHF. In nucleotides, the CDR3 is TGTGCCAGCAGCCCCCGGGATAGACCTAGCAATCAGCCCCAGCATTTT.

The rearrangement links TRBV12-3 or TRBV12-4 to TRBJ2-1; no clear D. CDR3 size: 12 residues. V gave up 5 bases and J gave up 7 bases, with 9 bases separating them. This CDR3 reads CASSPYLNEQFF. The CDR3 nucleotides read TGTGCCAGCAGTCCCTACTTGAATGAGCAGTTCTTC.

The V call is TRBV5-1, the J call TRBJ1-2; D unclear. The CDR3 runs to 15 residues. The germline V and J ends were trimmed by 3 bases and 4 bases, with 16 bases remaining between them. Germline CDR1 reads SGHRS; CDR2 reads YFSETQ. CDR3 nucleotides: TGCGCCAGCAGCTCGCACAGTGATGTGAGCTATGGCTACACCTTC. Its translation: CASSSHSDVSYGYTF.

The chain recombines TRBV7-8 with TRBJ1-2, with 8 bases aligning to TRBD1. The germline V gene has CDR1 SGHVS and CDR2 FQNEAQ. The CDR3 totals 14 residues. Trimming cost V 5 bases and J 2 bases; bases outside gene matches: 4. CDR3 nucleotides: TGTGCCAGCAGCCCTGACAGGGGCAACTATGGCTACACCTTC. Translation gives CASSPDRGNYGYTF. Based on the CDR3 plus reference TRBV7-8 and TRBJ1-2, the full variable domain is GAGVSQSPRYKVAKRGQDVALRCDPISGHVSLFWYQQALGQGPEFLTYFQNEAQLDKSGLPSDRFFAERPEGSVSTLKIQRTQQEDSAVYLCASSPDRGNYGYTFGSGTRLTVV.

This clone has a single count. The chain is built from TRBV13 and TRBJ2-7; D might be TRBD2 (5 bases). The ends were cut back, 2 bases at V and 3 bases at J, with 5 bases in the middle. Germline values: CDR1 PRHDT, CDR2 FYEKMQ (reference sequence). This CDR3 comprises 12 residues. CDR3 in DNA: TGTGCCAGCAGCTTACGGGGCTACGAGCAGTACTTC. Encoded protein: CASSLRGYEQYF.